A selection of T cell receptor beta chains follows, all from one sample in a study of T cells in Graves' hyperthyroidism and ophthalmopathy. TCRdb reprocessed the multiplex PCR reads via MiXCR and lists one record per CDR3 protein. The data hold about 380,000 distinct CDR3 sequences, with approximately 17% observed a single time. Sequenced material: blood. These receptors were obtained from a young man with Graves' ophthalmopathy. Both conserved end residues are part of each CDR3. Size values are once, few and many counts, or a class for expanded clones, and some rows have none.

cdr3_length: 14
clone_size: many
v_call: TRBV9
cdr3_aa: CASSVRQVNTEAFF

cdr3_length: 11
clone_size: many
v_call: TRBV24-1
cdr3_aa: CATSDSAEAFF

cdr3_length: 15
clone_size: -
v_call: TRBV5-1
cdr3_aa: CASSLTGTGEETQYF

cdr3_length: 12
clone_size: many
v_call: TRBV7-9
cdr3_aa: CASSFQDTEAFF

cdr3_length: 14
clone_size: many
v_call: TRBV6-1
cdr3_aa: CASSPFDSNQPQHF

cdr3_length: 18
clone_size: many
v_call: TRBV6-1
cdr3_aa: CASSTGTSGGTLSYEQYF

cdr3_length: 17
clone_size: -
v_call: TRBV4-2
cdr3_aa: CASSQGPAVQRKNIQYF

cdr3_length: 13
clone_size: many
v_call: TRBV20-1
cdr3_aa: CSARDGLAGTQYF

cdr3_length: 13
clone_size: many
v_call: TRBV18
cdr3_aa: CASSRQGRETQYF

cdr3_length: 14
clone_size: once
v_call: TRBV6-9
cdr3_aa: CASSYRGGAHEQYF

cdr3_length: 17
clone_size: many
v_call: TRBV6-2/TRBV6-3
cdr3_aa: CASSLTGTRTGNQPQHF

cdr3_length: 14
clone_size: many
v_call: TRBV9
cdr3_aa: CASSSPTGSNEQYF

cdr3_length: 15
clone_size: -
v_call: TRBV4-1
cdr3_aa: CASSVQGDGVQPQHF

cdr3_length: 13
clone_size: few
v_call: TRBV24-1
cdr3_aa: CATSARGFYGYTF

cdr3_length: 13
clone_size: once
v_call: TRBV4-1
cdr3_aa: CASSPLPGVEQFF

cdr3_length: 13
clone_size: many
v_call: TRBV4-1
cdr3_aa: CASSRTRVAEQYF

cdr3_length: 14
clone_size: few
v_call: TRBV19
cdr3_aa: CASSIEVGNQPQHF

cdr3_length: 17
clone_size: many
v_call: TRBV5-1
cdr3_aa: CASSLEASSRAWHEQFF

cdr3_length: 14
clone_size: -
v_call: TRBV27
cdr3_aa: CASSLYGGGNTIYF

cdr3_length: 13
clone_size: few
v_call: TRBV7-9
cdr3_aa: CASSLAPHQPQHF

cdr3_length: 13
clone_size: many
v_call: TRBV27
cdr3_aa: CASSLAMDYGYTF